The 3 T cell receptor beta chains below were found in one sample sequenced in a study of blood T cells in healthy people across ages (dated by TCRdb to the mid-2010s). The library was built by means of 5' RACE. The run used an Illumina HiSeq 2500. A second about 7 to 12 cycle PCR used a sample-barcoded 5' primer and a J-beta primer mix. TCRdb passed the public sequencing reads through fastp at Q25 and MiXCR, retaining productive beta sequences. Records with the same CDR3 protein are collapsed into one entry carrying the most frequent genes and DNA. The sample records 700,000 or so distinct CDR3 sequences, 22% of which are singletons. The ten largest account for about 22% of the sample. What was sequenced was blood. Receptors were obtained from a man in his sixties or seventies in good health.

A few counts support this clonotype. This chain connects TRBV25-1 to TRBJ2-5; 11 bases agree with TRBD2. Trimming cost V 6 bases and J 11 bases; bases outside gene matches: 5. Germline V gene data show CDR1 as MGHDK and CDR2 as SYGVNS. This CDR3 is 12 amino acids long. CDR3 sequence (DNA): TGTGCCAGCAGGTCTAGCGGGGGGTCGCAGTACTTC. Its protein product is CASRSSGGSQYF.

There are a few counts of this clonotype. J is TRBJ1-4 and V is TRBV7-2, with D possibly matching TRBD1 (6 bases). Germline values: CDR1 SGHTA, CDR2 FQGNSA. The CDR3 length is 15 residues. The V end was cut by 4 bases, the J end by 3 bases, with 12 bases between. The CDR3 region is CASSSTRGPNEKLFF. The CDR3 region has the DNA TGTGCCAGCAGCTCCACGCGGGGGCCTAATGAAAAACTGTTTTTT.

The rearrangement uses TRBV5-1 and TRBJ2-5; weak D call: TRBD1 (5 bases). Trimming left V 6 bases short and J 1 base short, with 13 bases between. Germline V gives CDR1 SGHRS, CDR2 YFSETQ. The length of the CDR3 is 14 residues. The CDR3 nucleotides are TGCGCCAGCACCATCATGACAGCCCAAGAGACCCAGTACTTC. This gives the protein CASTIMTAQETQYF.